In this sample, the clone carrying this T cell receptor (beta chain) turned up a few times. Its antigen is still unknown. CD4+ cells underwent sorting into CD25+CD127- cells for four or five patients. Sorting of PBMCs yielded the CD4+ and CD8+ T cells. This record belongs to a study of CD8+ T cells in alopecia areata. Reverse transcribed after extraction, RNA yielded cDNA as the sequencing template. Here immunoSEQ multiplex PCR was the method, and the copy in TCRdb shows in-frame clones only, minus some. Altogether about 37,000 clones are present, 45% to 70% being singletons, with the ten largest covering around 1.7%. The J segment lost 3 bases and the V segment lost 6 bases, leaving 7 bases of the junction unmatched. CDR3 length equals 14 residues. Germline V gene data show CDR1 as MNHNY and CDR2 as SVGAGI (reference sequence). Regarding the study as a whole: Among the cells sequenced in scalp samples are also the resident alphabeta T cells of normal skin. TCR sharing was clearer in mice than between patients, perhaps partly owing to patient HLA diversity. Greater clonality was observed in lesional scalp samples, especially alopecia totalis/universalis, versus normal scalp.

The TCR sequence derives from a human donor with alopecia areata. V gene TRBV6-6 combines with J gene TRBJ2-7; 8 bases line up with TRBD1. What was sequenced was CD4+ Tregs sorted from blood. CDR3 in amino acids: CASSYGTGNYEQYF. Here the CDR3 DNA reads TGTGCCAGCAGCTACGGGACAGGCAACTACGAGCAGTACTTC.